The entry below describes one T cell receptor (beta chain). Its antigen is not identified. The Oncomine TCR Beta short-read assay sequenced DNA from cultured CD4+ T cells. MiXCR, applied by TCRdb to the PCR reads, yields one record per CDR3 protein. The data hold some 11,000 distinct CDR3 sequences, with roughly 66% observed a single time. Germline values: CDR1 MDHEN, CDR2 SYDVKM. Trimming pared 7 bases from V and 2 bases from J, leaving 13 bases between. This CDR3 is 14 amino acids long. The sample originates from a study of vaccination and CD4 T cells after COVID-19. Study background: Median time from COVID diagnosis to post-COVID sampling was over 80 days (35 to 161).

Findings of the study overall: The study found median SARS-CoV-2-reactive clonotypes rising from 21 to 38, not significantly.

The sample's treatment: approximately nine-day PBMC culture with coronavirus spike peptide pools or control peptides (ViraFEST assay). The clonotype originates from a human donor who had recovered from COVID-19. The sequenced sample was CD4+ T cells from blood, cultured in vitro, obtained before SARS-CoV-2 vaccination. This chain uses TRBV28 with TRBJ2-3; the D gene is possibly TRBD1 (5 bases). The CDR3 region has the DNA TGTGCCAGCAACGACAGATCCTACACAGATACGCAGTATTTT. Translated, it gives CASNDRSYTDTQYF. The complete variable domain, with remaining parts taken from reference TRBV28 and TRBJ2-3, reads DVKVTQSSRYLVKRTGEKVFLECVQDMDHENMFWYRQDPGLGLRLIYFSYDVKMKEKGDIPEGYSVSREKKERFSLILESASTNQTSMYLCASNDRSYTDTQYFGPGTRLTVL.